Listed here is a single TCR beta chain. Its antigen has not been determined. With a much larger clone just one base away, this may be a read error. Libraries were made using PCR. The data were produced on an Illumina HiSeq 4000. Bulk TCR libraries were made following a previously described method, with the TCR primers given in Table S5. Purification of total RNA was performed with the Qiagen AllPrep DNA/RNA kit. Before analysis, reads from multiple sequencing runs of the same library were pooled. The original pipeline was this. Reads were retained only if their TCR constant sequence matched exactly, and those retained reads were trimmed to 150 nt and grouped according to their 12-nt molecular barcodes. Within each barcode group, reads were sub-clustered at a 15% Levenshtein threshold, and quality-weighted consensus sequences were built per RNA molecule. Non-functional sequences were removed, as were lower-count sequences one edit away from another. Barcode sub-clusters with fewer than 20% of the maximum read count were removed, based on fitting two negative binomial distributions. TCRdb redid the processing of the public reads, applying fastp at Q25 and MiXCR, and retained in-frame beta chains. Identical CDR3 proteins give one entry, which carries the most common genes and DNA. In this record, the V and J calls reflect TCRdb's handling and not the investigators' own analysis. In all, the sample holds approximately 59,000 distinct CDR3 sequences, and less than 20% of those were seen once. The top ten clonotypes cover around 1.5% of the sample.

The data originate from a study of molecular identifiers for immune sequencing clone quantification (dated by TCRdb to 2016 to 2019). Turning to the overall study: For a replicate experiment, RNA from approximately 20,000 or 100,000 naive CD8 T cells was divided into five aliquots, and four of the five aliquots were sequenced. The study was a methods study using CD8 T cells to benchmark molecular-identifier clustering-based TCR repertoire sequencing (MIDCIRS) and TCR RNA copy counting.

Libraries of naive CD8 T cells were built from anywhere between about 17,000 and 1,000,000 sorted cells, with 10%, 30% or 50% of the purified RNA used. Naive CD8 T cells were FACS-sorted as CD8+CD4-CCR7+CD45RA+ on a BD FACSAria II into RLT Plus buffer. Detection sensitivity was tested by spiking Jurkat RNA equal to 9 to 10 TCR copies' worth into samples containing 20,000-1,000,000 naive CD8 T cells. CD8 T cells were enriched using RosetteSep CD8+ T Cell Enrichment Cocktail and Ficoll-Paque, and the enriched cells then underwent ACK red cell lysis. Broad study findings and their caveats: When barcode sub-clustering was left out, chimeric consensus sequences inflated TCR diversity, with chimeras reaching as high as 47%. Highly expanded clone sizes could be underestimated because identical TCR molecules may share a barcode. About 2.9 recovered TCR RNA copies per cell were obtained by modeling, versus about 10 by digital PCR, implying a capture efficiency of about 30%. Naive libraries contained spiked-in Jurkat TCR RNA (10 copies' worth), which is not part of the donor repertoire. Clones above 20 RNA copies held over 98% of molecules in CMV-specific effector cells but under 1% in naive cells. A single cell's worth of spiked-in Jurkat TCR RNA was reported detectable even among 850,000 to 1,000,000 naive CD8 T cells.

Including the terminal cysteine and phenylalanine, the CDR3 comprises 15 residues. Only CDR3 DNA is held: 45 bases, read in frame from base 1. The sequenced sample was naive CD8+ T cells from blood, with Jurkat cell RNA spiked in. The cell subset or site tag for this specimen amounts to: FACS-sorted CD8+CD4-CCR7+CD45RA+ naive T cells. The receptor was isolated from a human donor in good health. Some libraries in this study had Jurkat cell RNA spiked in. The chain is assembled from TRBV12-3 or TRBV12-4 and TRBJ2-1, with TRBD1 perhaps the D gene, on 6 matching bases. The DNA is as follows: TGTGCCAGCAGAGATACCAGGGGTACCTACAATAAGCAGTTCTTC. This gives the protein CASRDTRGTYNKQFF.